This note documents a single T cell receptor (beta chain) sequence. Its cognate antigen is unknown. Thymic tissue was derived from resections collected during corrective heart surgery. Among the donors, all were healthy Finnish infants having corrective surgery for congenital heart defects. Profiled with immunoSEQ multiplex PCR; TCRdb holds only in-frame clones, not every one. The sample consists of tens of thousands of clones, around 96% of them appearing once. The data originate from a study of human thymus T cells. Notes on the study in general: It looked as if thymic and blood repertoires used V and J genes in a biased way.

This TCR derives from a boy younger than two with a congenital heart defect but otherwise immunologically healthy. The sample comprised thymus tissue.

This chain's CDR3 is CATSRDFDFVGYTF. The CDR3 DNA sequence: TGTGCCACCAGCAGAGATTTTGACTTTGTCGGCTACACCTTC. The rearrangement uses TRBV15 and TRBJ1-2; D unclear. The CDR3 runs 14 residues. V gave up 0 bases and J gave up 8 bases, with 13 bases separating them. CDR1 LNHNV and CDR2 YYDKDF come from the germline V gene (reference sequence).